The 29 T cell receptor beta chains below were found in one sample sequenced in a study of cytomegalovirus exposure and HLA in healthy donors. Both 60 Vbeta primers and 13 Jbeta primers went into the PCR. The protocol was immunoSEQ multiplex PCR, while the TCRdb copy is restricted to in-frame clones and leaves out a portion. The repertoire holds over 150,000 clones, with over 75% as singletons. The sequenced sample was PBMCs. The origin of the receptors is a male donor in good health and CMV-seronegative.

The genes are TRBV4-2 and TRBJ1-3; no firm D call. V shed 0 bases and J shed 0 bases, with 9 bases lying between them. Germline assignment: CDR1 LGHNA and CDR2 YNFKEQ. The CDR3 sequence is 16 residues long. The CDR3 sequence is CASSQDSSFSGNTIYF. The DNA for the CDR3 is TGTGCCAGCAGCCAAGATTCTAGCTTCTCTGGAAACACCATATATTTT.

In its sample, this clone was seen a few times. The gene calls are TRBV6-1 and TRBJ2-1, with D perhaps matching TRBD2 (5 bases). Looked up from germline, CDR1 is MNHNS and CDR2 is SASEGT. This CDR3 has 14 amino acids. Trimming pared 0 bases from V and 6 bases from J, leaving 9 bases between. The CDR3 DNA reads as TGTGCCAGCAGTGAAGCGGGCCTAGCCAATGAGCAGTTCTTC. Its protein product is CASSEAGLANEQFF.

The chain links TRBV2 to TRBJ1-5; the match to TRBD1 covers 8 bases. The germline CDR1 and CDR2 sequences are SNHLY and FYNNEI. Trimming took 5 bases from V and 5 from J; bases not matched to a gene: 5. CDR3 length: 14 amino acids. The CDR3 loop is CASSRGQGHQPQHF. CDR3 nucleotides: TGTGCCAGCAGTCGTGGACAGGGCCATCAGCCCCAGCATTTT.

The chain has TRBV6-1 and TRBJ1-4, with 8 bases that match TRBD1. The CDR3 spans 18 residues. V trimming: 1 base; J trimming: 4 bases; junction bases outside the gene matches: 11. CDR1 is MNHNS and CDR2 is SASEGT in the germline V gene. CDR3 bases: TGTGCCAGCAGTGAAGGGCTTAGGACAGGGTTTGATAATGAAAAACTGTTTTTT. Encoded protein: CASSEGLRTGFDNEKLFF.

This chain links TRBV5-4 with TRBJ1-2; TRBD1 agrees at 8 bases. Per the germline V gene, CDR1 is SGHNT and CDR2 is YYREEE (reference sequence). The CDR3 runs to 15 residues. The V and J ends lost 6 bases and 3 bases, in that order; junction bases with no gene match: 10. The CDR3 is CASTPLAGQDYGYTF. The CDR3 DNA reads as TGTGCCAGCACCCCACTTGCGGGACAGGACTATGGCTACACCTTC.

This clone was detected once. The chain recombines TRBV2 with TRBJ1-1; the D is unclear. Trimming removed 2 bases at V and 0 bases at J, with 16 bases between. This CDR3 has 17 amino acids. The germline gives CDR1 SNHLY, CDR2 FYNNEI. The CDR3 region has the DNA TGTGCCAGCAGTGAATGGGCCCAAACCAAAATGAACACTGAAGCTTTCTTT. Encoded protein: CASSEWAQTKMNTEAFF.

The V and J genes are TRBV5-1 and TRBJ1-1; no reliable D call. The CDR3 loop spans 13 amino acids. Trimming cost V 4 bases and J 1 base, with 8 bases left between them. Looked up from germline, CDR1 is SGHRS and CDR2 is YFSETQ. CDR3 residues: CASSAAENTEAFF. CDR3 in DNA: TGCGCCAGCAGCGCCGCAGAGAACACTGAAGCTTTCTTT.

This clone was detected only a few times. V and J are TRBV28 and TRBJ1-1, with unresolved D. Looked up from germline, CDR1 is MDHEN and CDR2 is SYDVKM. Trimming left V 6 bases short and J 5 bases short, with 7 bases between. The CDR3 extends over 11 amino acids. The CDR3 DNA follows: TGTGCCAGCAGCGTAGCGACTGAAGCTTTCTTT. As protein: CASSVATEAFF.

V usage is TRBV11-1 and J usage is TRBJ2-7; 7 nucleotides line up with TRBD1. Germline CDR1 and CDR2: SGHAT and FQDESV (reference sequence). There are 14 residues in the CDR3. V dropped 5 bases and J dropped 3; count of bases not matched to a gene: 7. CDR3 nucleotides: TGTGCCAGCAGCCTAAACAGGGGTAGCTACGAGCAGTACTTC. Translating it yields CASSLNRGSYEQYF.

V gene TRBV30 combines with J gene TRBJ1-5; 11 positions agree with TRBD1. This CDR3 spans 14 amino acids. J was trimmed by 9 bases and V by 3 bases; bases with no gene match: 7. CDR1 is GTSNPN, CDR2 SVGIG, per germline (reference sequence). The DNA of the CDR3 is TGTGCCTGGAGCTCGGGACAGGGGGTAAGGCCCCAGCATTTT. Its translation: CAWSSGQGVRPQHF.

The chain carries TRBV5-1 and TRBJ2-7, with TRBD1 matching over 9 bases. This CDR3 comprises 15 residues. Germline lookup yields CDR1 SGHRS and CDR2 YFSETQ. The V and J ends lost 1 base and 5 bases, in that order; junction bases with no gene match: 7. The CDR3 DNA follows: TGCGCCAGCAGCTTGCAAGGACAGGGGAACCACGAGCAGTACTTC. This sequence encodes CASSLQGQGNHEQYF.

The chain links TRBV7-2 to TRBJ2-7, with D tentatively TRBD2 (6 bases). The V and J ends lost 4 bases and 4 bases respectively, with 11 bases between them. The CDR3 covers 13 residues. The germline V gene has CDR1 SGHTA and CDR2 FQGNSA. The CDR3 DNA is TGTGCCAGCAGCTCGGGGGTTAGATACGAGCAGTACTTC. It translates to CASSSGVRYEQYF.

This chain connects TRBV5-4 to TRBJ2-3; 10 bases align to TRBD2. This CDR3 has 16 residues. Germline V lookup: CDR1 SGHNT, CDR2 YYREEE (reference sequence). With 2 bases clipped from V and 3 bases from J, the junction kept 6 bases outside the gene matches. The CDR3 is CASSFPSGGTTDTQYF. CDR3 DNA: TGTGCCAGCAGCTTCCCTAGCGGGGGTACTACAGATACGCAGTATTTT. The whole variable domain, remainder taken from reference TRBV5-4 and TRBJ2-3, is ETGVTQSPTHLIKTRGQQVTLRCSSQSGHNTVSWYQQALGQGPQFIFQYYREEENGRGNFPPRFSGLQFPNYSSELNVNALELDDSALYLCASSFPSGGTTDTQYFGPGTRLTVL.

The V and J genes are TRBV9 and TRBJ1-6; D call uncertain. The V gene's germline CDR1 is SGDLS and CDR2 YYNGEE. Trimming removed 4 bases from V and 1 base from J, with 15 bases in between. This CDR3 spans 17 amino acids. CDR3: CASSKRGITSYNSPLHF. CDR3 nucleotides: TGTGCCAGCAGCAAGAGAGGGATTACTTCCTATAATTCACCCCTCCACTTT.

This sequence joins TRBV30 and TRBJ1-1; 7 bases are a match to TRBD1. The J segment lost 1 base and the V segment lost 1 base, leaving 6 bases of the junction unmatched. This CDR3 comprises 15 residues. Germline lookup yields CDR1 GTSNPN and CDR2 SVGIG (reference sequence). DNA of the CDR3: TGTGCCTGGAGTGCAACGGGACAGACGAACACTGAAGCTTTCTTT. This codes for CAWSATGQTNTEAFF. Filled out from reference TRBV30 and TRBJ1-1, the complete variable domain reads SQTIHQWPATLVQPVGSPLSLECTVEGTSNPNLYWYRQAAGRGLQLLFYSVGIGQISSEVPQNLSASRPQDRQFILSSKKLLLSDSGFYLCAWSATGQTNTEAFFGQGTRLTVV.

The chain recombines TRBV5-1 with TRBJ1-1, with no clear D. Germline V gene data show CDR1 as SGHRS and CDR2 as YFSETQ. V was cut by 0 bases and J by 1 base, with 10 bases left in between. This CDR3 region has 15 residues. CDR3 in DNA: TGCGCCAGCAGCTTGGAATGGGCGGGGAACACTGAAGCTTTCTTT. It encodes CASSLEWAGNTEAFF.

CDR3 nucleotides: TGCGCCAGCAGTGAGTCTGGGACAAAGCATAGCTCCTACGAGCAGTACTTC. It is translated as CASSESGTKHSSYEQYF. The V and J genes are TRBV10-2 and TRBJ2-7, with D possibly matching TRBD1 (6 bases). Trimming left V 0 bases short and J 0 bases short, with 15 bases between. There are 17 residues in the CDR3. The germline CDR1 and CDR2 sequences are WSHSY and SAAADI.

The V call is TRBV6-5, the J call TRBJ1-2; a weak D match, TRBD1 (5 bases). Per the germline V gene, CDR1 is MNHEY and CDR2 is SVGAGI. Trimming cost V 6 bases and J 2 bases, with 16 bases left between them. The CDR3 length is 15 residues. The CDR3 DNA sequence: TGTGCCAGCAGGAACGGGCCAGGGATAAACTATGGCTACACCTTC. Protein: CASRNGPGINYGYTF.

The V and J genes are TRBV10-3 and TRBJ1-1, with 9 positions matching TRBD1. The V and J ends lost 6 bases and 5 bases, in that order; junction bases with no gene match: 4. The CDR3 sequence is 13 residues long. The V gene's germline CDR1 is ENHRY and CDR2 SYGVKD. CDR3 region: CAIRGQGETEAFF. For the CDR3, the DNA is TGTGCCATCAGGGGACAGGGCGAGACTGAAGCTTTCTTT.

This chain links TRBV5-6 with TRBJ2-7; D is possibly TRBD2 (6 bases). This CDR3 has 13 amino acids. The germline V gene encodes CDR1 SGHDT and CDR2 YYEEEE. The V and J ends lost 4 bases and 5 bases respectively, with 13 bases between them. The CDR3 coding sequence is TGTGCCAGCAGCCGGCCGGGGGTCCACGAGCAGTACTTC. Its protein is CASSRPGVHEQYF. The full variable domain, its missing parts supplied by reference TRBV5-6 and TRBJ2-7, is DAGVTQSPTHLIKTRGQQVTLRCSPKSGHDTVSWYQQALGQGPQFIFQYYEEEERQRGNFPDRFSGHQFPNYSSELNVNALLLGDSALYLCASSRPGVHEQYFGPGTRLTVT.

CDR3 residues: CASSGTGSYNSPLHF. The DNA of the CDR3 is TGTGCCAGCAGTGGGACAGGCTCCTATAATTCACCCCTCCACTTT. J is TRBJ1-6 and V is TRBV27; TRBD1 matches 8 bases. The length of the CDR3 is 15 residues. J was trimmed by 0 bases and V by 5 bases; bases with no gene match: 0. Per germline, CDR1 MNHEY and CDR2 SMNVEV (reference sequence).

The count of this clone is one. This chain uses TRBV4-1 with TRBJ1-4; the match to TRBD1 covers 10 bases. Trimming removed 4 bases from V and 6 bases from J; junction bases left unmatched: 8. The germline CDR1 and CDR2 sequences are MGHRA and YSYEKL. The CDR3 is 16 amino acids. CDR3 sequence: CASSPHPGTGDEKLFF. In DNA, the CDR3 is TGCGCCAGCAGCCCCCACCCCGGGACAGGGGATGAAAAACTGTTTTTT.

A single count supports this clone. The chain's CDR3 is CASRGGQANTGELFF. DNA of the CDR3: TGCGCCAGCAGAGGGGGACAGGCGAACACCGGGGAGCTGTTTTTT. The chain links TRBV5-1 to TRBJ2-2; 8 bases are shared with TRBD1. V trimming: 5 bases; J trimming: 0 bases; junction bases outside the gene matches: 3. Germline V gene lookup returns CDR1 SGHRS and CDR2 YFSETQ. The length of the CDR3 is 15 residues. Drawing the rest from reference TRBV5-1 and TRBJ2-2, the complete variable domain is KAGVTQTPRYLIKTRGQQVTLSCSPISGHRSVSWYQQTPGQGLQFLFEYFSETQRNKGNFPGRFSGRQFSNSRSEMNVSTLELGDSALYLCASRGGQANTGELFFGEGSRLTVL.

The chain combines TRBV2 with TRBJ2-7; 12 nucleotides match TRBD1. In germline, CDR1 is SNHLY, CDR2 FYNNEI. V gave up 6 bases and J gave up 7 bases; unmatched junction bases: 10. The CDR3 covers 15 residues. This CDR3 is CASREPGQGAREQYF. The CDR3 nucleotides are TGTGCCAGCAGGGAACCGGGACAGGGGGCGAGGGAGCAGTACTTC.

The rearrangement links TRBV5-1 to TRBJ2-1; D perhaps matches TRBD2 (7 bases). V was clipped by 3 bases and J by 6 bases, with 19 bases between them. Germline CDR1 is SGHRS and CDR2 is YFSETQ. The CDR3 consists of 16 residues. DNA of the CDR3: TGCGCCAGCAGCTCCAGCGGCGGGGGCAGTAGCAATGAGCAGTTCTTC. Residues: CASSSSGGGSSNEQFF.

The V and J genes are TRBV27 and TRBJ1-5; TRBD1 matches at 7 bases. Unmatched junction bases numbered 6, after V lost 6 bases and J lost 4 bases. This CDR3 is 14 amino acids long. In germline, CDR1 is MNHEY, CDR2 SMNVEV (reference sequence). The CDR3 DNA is TGTGCCAGCAGCCCCAACAGGGGAAATCAGCCCCAGCATTTT. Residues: CASSPNRGNQPQHF.

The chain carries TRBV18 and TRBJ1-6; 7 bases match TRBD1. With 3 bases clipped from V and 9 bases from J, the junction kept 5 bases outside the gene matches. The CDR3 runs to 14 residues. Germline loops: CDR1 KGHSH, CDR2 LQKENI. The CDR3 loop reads CASSPRQGSSPLHF. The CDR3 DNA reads TGTGCCAGCTCACCCCGACAGGGTAGTTCACCCCTCCACTTT.

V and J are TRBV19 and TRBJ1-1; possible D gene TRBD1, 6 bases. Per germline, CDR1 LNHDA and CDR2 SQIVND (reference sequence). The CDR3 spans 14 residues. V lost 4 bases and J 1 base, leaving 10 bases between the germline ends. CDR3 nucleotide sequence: TGTGCCAGTAGTACACCGGACAGGAACACTGAAGCTTTCTTT. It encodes CASSTPDRNTEAFF.

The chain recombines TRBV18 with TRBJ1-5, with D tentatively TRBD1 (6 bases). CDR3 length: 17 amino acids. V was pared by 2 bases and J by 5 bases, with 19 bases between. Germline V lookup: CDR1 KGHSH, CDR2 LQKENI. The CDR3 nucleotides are TGTGCCAGCTCACCATCTACAATAGGGGGGGCCGATCAGCCCCAGCATTTT. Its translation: CASSPSTIGGADQPQHF.